This T cell receptor beta chain emerged from a study of blood T cell repertoires in COVID-19. At the level of the study: PBMCs, B-cell-depleted T cells, or T cells provided the cDNA or gDNA that made up the material.

In the original analysis: For nucleated cells, counts were estimated from reference gene primer amplification. Some clones are missing from TCRdb's copy, which holds only in-frame ones; the method was immunoSEQ multiplex PCR. Clonal size and the V and J genes are those of that table, whereas D and trimming came from the DNA. The sample has more than 70,000 clones, around four fifths seen once. Sequenced material: peripheral blood. This receptor was identified in a human donor in a cohort sampled during active COVID-19.

The CDR3 is CASSKDSQNTEAFF. The CDR3 DNA follows: TGCGCCAGCAGCAAGGACAGCCAGAACACTGAAGCTTTCTTT. The rearrangement links TRBV5-1 to TRBJ1-1; D may be TRBD1 (6 bases). Germline CDR1 SGHRS, CDR2 YFSETQ. CDR3 length: 14 amino acids. Trimming stripped 4 bases from V and 1 base from J, with 11 bases between.